This T cell receptor (beta chain) was identified during a study of blood T cell repertoires in COVID-19. The overall study: Researchers got acute and convalescent COVID-19 samples from the United States, Italy and Spain. PBMCs, B-cell-depleted T cells, or T cells were the source of the cDNA or gDNA that made up the material.

The CDR3 spans 13 residues. V was pared by 5 bases and J by 1 base, with 8 bases between. From germline, CDR1 is PRHDT and CDR2 FYEKMQ (reference sequence). Authors' data handling: Reference gene primer amplification in the assay estimated nucleated cell counts. The assay was immunoSEQ multiplex PCR, and TCRdb's table has in-frame clones only and misses some. For V, J and clone size, that table is used; D and trimming come from the DNA. The sample contains about 90,000 clones, approximately 92% of which appear only once. This clonotype was obtained from a woman in her sixties with active COVID-19. The chain is built from TRBV13 and TRBJ1-1; D unresolved. Sequencing was done on a sample of peripheral blood. The CDR3 DNA reads as TGTGCCAGCAGCGAGAGTAGGAACACTGAAGCTTTCTTT. Protein: CASSESRNTEAFF.